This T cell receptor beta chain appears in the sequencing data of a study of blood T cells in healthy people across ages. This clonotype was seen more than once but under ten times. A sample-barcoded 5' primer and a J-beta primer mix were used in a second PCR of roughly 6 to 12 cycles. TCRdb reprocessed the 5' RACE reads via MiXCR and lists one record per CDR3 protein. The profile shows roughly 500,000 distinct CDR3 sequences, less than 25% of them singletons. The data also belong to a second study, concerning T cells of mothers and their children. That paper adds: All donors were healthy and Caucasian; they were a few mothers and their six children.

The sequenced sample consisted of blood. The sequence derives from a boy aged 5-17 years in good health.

CDR3 protein: CSVEAVARREETQYF. The CDR3 nucleotides read TGCAGCGTTGAAGCAGTAGCCAGGAGAGAAGAGACCCAGTACTTC. The chain uses TRBV29-1 and TRBJ2-5; no clear D gene. Germline CDR1 reads SQVTM; CDR2 reads ANQGSEA. CDR3 length: 15 residues. The V end was cut by 1 base, the J end by 3 bases, with 15 bases between.